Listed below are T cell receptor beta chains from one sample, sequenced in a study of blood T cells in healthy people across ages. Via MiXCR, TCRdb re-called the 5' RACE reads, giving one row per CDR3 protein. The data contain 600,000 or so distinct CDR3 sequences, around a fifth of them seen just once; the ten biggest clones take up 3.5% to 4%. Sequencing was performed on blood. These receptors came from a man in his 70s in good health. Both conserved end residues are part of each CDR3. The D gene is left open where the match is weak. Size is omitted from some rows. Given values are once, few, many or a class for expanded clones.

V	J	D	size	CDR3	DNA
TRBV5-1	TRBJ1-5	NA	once	CASSVELAGLDNQPQHF	TGCGCCAGCAGCGTGGAACTTGCAGGGTTGGACAATCAGCCCCAGCATTTT
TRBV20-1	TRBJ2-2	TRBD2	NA	CSARESGSSTGELFF	TGCAGTGCTAGAGAAAGCGGGAGTAGCACCGGGGAGCTGTTTTTT
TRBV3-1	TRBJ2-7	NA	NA	CASSATRSYSYEQYF	TGTGCCAGCAGCGCGACACGGTCCTACTCCTACGAGCAGTACTTC
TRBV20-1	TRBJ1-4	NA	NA	CSARGVLGRKNEELFF	TGCAGTGCTAGAGGTGTTTTGGGACGTAAGAATGAAGAACTGTTTTTT
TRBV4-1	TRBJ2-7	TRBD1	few	CASSQAEGQGYEQYF	TGCGCCAGCAGCCAAGCAGAGGGACAGGGCTACGAGCAGTACTTC
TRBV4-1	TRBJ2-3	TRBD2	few	CASSQAGVRDTQYF	TGCGCCAGCAGCCAGGCGGGAGTCAGAGATACGCAGTATTTT
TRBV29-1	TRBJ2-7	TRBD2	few	CSVAGLAGESSYEQYF	TGCAGCGTTGCTGGACTAGCGGGAGAGTCCTCCTACGAGCAGTACTTC
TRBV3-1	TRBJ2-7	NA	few	CASSQGSFEQYF	TGTGCCAGCAGCCAAGGGTCGTTCGAGCAGTACTTC
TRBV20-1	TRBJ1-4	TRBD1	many	CSAGTGPANEKLFF	TGCAGTGCTGGGACAGGCCCCGCTAATGAAAAACTGTTTTTT
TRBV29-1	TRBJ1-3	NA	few	CSVSGTSSGNTIYF	TGCAGCGTGTCCGGGACGTCCTCTGGAAACACCATATATTTT
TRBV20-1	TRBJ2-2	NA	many	CSAREARRNTGELFF	TGCAGTGCTAGAGAGGCCCGACGGAACACCGGGGAGCTGTTTTTT
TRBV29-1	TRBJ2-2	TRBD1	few	CSALGQKNTGELFF	TGCAGCGCCCTGGGACAGAAAAACACCGGGGAGCTGTTTTTT
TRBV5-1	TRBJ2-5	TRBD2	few	CASSQNLAGGEETRYF	TGCGCCAGCAGCCAAAATCTAGCGGGAGGAGAAGAGACCCGGTACTTC
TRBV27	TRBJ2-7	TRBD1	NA	CAGSSGTGGSEQYF	TGTGCCGGCAGTTCAGGGACAGGGGGCAGCGAGCAGTACTTC
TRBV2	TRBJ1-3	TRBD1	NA	CASSAGGQGNTIYF	TGTGCCAGCAGTGCAGGGGGTCAGGGAAACACCATATATTTT
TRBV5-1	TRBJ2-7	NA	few	CASKGTADYEQYF	TGCGCCAGCAAAGGCACGGCGGACTACGAGCAGTACTTC
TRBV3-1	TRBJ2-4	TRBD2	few	CASSLSGSVVKNIQYF	TGTGCCAGCAGCCTTAGCGGGAGTGTAGTCAAAAACATTCAGTACTTC
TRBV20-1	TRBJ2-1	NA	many	CSARDLNEQFF	TGCAGTGCTAGAGATCTTAATGAGCAGTTCTTC
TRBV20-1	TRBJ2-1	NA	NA	CSANRNNEQFF	TGCAGTGCGAACAGAAACAATGAGCAGTTCTTC
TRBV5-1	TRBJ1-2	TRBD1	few	CASSLDTPGTGEGYTF	TGCGCCAGCAGCTTGGATACACCCGGGACAGGGGAAGGCTACACCTTC
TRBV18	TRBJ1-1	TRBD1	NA	CASSPGQTGALAFF	TGTGCCAGCTCACCAGGACAGACAGGGGCTTTGGCTTTCTTT
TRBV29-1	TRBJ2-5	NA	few	CSVAPGSQETQYF	TGCAGCGTAGCACCTGGGTCCCAAGAGACCCAGTACTTC
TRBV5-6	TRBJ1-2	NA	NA	CASSEMRGGGYGYTF	TGTGCCAGCAGCGAGATGAGGGGCGGAGGCTATGGCTACACCTTC
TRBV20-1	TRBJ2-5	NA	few	CSARFPVGGRETQYF	TGCAGTGCTAGATTCCCTGTAGGGGGGCGAGAGACCCAGTACTTC
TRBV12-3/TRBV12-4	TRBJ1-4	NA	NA	CASSSRERVNEKLFF	TGTGCCAGCAGTTCCCGTGAAAGGGTTAATGAAAAACTGTTTTTT
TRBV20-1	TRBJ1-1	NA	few	CSAKNTEAFF	TGCAGTGCTAAGAACACTGAAGCTTTCTTT
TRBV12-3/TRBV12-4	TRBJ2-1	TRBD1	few	CASSVRDRDLHEQFF	TGTGCCAGCAGTGTCCGGGACAGGGATCTGCATGAGCAGTTCTTC
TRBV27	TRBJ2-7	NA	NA	CASSLPLGEQYF	TGTGCCAGCAGTTTACCACTCGGCGAGCAGTACTTC
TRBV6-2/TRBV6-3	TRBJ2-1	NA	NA	CASSYGRVVTEQFF	TGTGCCAGCAGTTACGGCAGGGTAGTAACTGAGCAGTTCTTC
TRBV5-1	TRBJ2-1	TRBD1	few	CASSLGGQGRYNEQFF	TGCGCCAGCAGCTTGGGAGGACAGGGGAGGTACAATGAGCAGTTCTTC
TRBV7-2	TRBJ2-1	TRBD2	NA	CANSSEGLAGDVQFF	TGTGCCAACAGCTCGGAGGGGCTAGCGGGAGACGTGCAGTTCTTC
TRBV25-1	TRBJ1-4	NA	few	CASSQTVTNEKLFF	TGTGCCAGCAGTCAGACAGTAACTAATGAAAAACTGTTTTTT
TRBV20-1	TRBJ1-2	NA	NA	CSARLAGGYTF	TGCAGTGCTAGACTGGCGGGGGGCTACACCTTC
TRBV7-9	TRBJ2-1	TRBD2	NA	CASSPPGTSTYEQFF	TGTGCCAGCAGCCCACCCGGGACTAGTACCTATGAGCAGTTCTTC
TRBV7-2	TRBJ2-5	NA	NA	CASSLWSGSLGEQYF	TGTGCCAGCAGCCTATGGAGCGGCTCCCTCGGGGAGCAGTACTTC
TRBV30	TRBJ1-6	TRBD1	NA	CAWMTGSGSYNSPLHF	TGTGCCTGGATGACAGGGTCGGGCTCCTATAATTCACCCCTCCACTTT
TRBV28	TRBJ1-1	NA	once	CASSLGVSTNTEAFF	TGTGCCAGCAGTTTGGGGGTCAGTACGAACACTGAAGCTTTCTTT
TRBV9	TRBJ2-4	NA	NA	CASSAGLSRGIQYF	TGTGCCAGCAGCGCAGGACTCAGCAGGGGCATTCAGTACTTC
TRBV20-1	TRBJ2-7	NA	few	CSASGYREGEQYF	TGCAGTGCTAGCGGTTACAGGGAGGGCGAGCAGTACTTC
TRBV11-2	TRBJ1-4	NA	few	CASSFGQMGIEKLFF	TGTGCCAGCAGCTTCGGACAAATGGGCATCGAAAAACTGTTTTTT
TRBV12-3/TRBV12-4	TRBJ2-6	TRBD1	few	CASSFGQVNSGANVLTF	TGTGCCAGCAGTTTTGGACAGGTCAACTCTGGGGCCAACGTCCTGACTTTC
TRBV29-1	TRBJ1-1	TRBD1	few	CSVDNRGEAFF	TGCAGCGTCGATAACAGGGGTGAAGCTTTCTTT
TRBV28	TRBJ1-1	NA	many	CASSPSLGLNTEAFF	TGTGCCAGCAGTCCCTCATTGGGGCTGAACACTGAAGCTTTCTTT
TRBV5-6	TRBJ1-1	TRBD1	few	CASSLFTGAAETEAFF	TGTGCCAGCAGCTTGTTTACAGGGGCCGCGGAAACTGAAGCTTTCTTT
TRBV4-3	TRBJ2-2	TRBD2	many	CASSKEVLAGRTGELFF	TGCGCCAGCAGCAAAGAAGTACTAGCGGGACGTACCGGGGAGCTGTTTTTT
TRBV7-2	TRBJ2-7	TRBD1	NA	CASSAGQGVDEQYF	TGTGCCAGCAGCGCCGGACAGGGAGTCGACGAGCAGTACTTC
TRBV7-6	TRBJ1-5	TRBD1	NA	CASSSGQGVLGNQPQHF	TGTGCCAGCAGCTCGGGACAGGGGGTCCTCGGCAATCAGCCCCAGCATTTT
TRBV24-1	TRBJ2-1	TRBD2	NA	CATSDLGETSGRVSNEQFF	TGTGCCACCAGTGATTTGGGGGAGACTAGCGGGAGGGTAAGCAATGAGCAGTTCTTC
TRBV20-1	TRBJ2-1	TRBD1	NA	CSARKDRYNEQFF	TGCAGTGCAAGGAAGGACAGGTACAATGAGCAGTTCTTC
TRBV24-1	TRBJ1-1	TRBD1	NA	CATSDSTLTGMNTEAFF	TGTGCCACCAGTGATTCCACGCTGACAGGGATGAACACTGAAGCTTTCTTT
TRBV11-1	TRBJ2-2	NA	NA	CASSLSKTGELFF	TGTGCCAGCAGCTTAAGTAAAACGGGGGAGCTGTTTTTT
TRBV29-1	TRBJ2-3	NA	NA	CSDVGVGRTQYF	TGCAGCGATGTAGGGGTCGGGAGAACGCAGTATTTT
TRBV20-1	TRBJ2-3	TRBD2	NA	CSAPPGLVTDTQYF	TGCAGTGCTCCCCCGGGACTAGTCACAGATACGCAGTATTTT
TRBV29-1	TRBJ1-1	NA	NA	CSVDDTNSEAFF	TGCAGCGTTGACGATACGAATAGTGAAGCTTTCTTT
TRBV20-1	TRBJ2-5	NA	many	CSASPGHYLETQYF	TGCAGTGCTAGCCCTGGACATTACTTAGAGACCCAGTACTTC
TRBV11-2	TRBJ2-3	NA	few	CASEGGDTDTQYF	TGTGCCAGCGAGGGGGGCGACACAGATACGCAGTATTTT
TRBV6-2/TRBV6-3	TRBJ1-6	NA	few	CASSYSGVGNSPLHF	TGTGCCAGCAGTTACTCGGGAGTGGGAAATTCACCCCTCCACTTT